A selection of T cell receptor beta chains follows, all from one sample in a study of CD8 T cells in Susac syndrome. Using its own MiXCR run on the immunoSEQ multiplex PCR reads, TCRdb lists one record per CDR3 protein. The sample records under 200,000 distinct CDR3 sequences, 92% being singletons. The sequencing input was CD4+ T cells from PBMCs. These receptors all stem from a human donor in good health. Both conserved end residues are part of each CDR3. A D gene is named only where the DNA matches it firmly. Size is stated for part of the rows, as once, few or many counts, or as a class when the clone is expanded.

V: TRBV20-1
length: 14
D: NA
size: once
J: TRBJ2-7
DNA: TGCAGTGCTAGAGATAGGGCGGGGGCCGGGGAGCAGTACTTC
CDR3: CSARDRAGAGEQYF

V: TRBV5-1
length: 13
D: NA
size: NA
J: TRBJ2-2
DNA: TGCGCCAGCAGCCCCGGGGAGGCCGGGGAGCTGTTTTTT
CDR3: CASSPGEAGELFF

V: TRBV6-5
length: 13
D: TRBD1
size: NA
J: TRBJ2-1
DNA: TGTGCCAGCAGGAGCGACACGGGACAGATAGACTTCTTC
CDR3: CASRSDTGQIDFF

V: TRBV6-5
length: 15
D: TRBD1
size: NA
J: TRBJ2-3
DNA: TGTGCCAGCAGTTACTCCGGGACAGGGGGGGATACGCAGTATTTT
CDR3: CASSYSGTGGDTQYF

V: TRBV7-6
length: 18
D: NA
size: few
J: TRBJ2-7
DNA: TGTGCCAGCAGCTTAGTGAGCCCCCAGACAGGCGATACCTACGAGCAGTACTTC
CDR3: CASSLVSPQTGDTYEQYF

V: TRBV27
length: 12
D: NA
size: NA
J: TRBJ1-2
DNA: TGTGCCAGCGGGAGAACTAACTATGGCTACACCTTC
CDR3: CASGRTNYGYTF

V: TRBV6-6
length: 15
D: TRBD1
size: NA
J: TRBJ1-2
DNA: TGTGCCACCCGTACCCAGTCTACAGGGGACTATGGCTACACCTTC
CDR3: CATRTQSTGDYGYTF

V: TRBV24-1
length: 16
D: NA
size: NA
J: TRBJ2-3
DNA: TGTGCCACCAGTGACTCGACTGTACCCTTGACAGATACGCAGTATTTT
CDR3: CATSDSTVPLTDTQYF

V: TRBV10-1
length: 15
D: NA
size: NA
J: TRBJ1-2
DNA: TGCGCCAGCAGTGAGTCGACTCGAGATTGGTATGGCTACACCTTC
CDR3: CASSESTRDWYGYTF

V: TRBV20-1
length: 16
D: TRBD1
size: NA
J: TRBJ1-1
DNA: TGCAGTGCTCACAAGACAGGGGGCCTGGGGCAGTCCGAAGCTTTCTTT
CDR3: CSAHKTGGLGQSEAFF

V: TRBV7-9
length: 13
D: TRBD1
size: NA
J: TRBJ1-6
DNA: TGTGCCAGCAGCCGACAGGGAGATTCACCCCTCCACTTT
CDR3: CASSRQGDSPLHF

V: TRBV3-1
length: 13
D: NA
size: NA
J: TRBJ1-5
DNA: TGTGCCAGCAGCGGAGACCGGGATCAGCCCCAGCATTTT
CDR3: CASSGDRDQPQHF

V: TRBV7-2
length: 14
D: NA
size: NA
J: TRBJ2-3
DNA: TGTGCCAGCAGCCCGGACCACGCGACAGATACGCAGTATTTT
CDR3: CASSPDHATDTQYF

V: TRBV5-1
length: 16
D: TRBD2
size: NA
J: TRBJ2-7
DNA: TGCGCCAGCACGACACTAGCGGGAGGGCCTCGGGTCGAGCAGTACTTC
CDR3: CASTTLAGGPRVEQYF

V: TRBV2
length: 16
D: TRBD1
size: NA
J: TRBJ1-5
DNA: TGTGCCAGCAGCCCCGGGACAGGGAGGTCCAATCAGCCCCAGCATTTT
CDR3: CASSPGTGRSNQPQHF

V: TRBV5-4
length: 14
D: NA
size: NA
J: TRBJ1-1
DNA: TGTGCCAGCAGCAGCGAGGGGGGCCGAACTGAAGCTTTCTTT
CDR3: CASSSEGGRTEAFF

V: TRBV5-1
length: 16
D: TRBD2
size: NA
J: TRBJ2-5
DNA: TGCGCCAGCAGCTTGTTGACTAGCGACATACAAGAGACCCAGTACTTC
CDR3: CASSLLTSDIQETQYF

V: TRBV6-6
length: 15
D: TRBD1
size: NA
J: TRBJ2-7
DNA: TGTGCCAGCAGTGGCCCGGGACAGGGGGGGTACGAGCAGTACTTC
CDR3: CASSGPGQGGYEQYF

V: TRBV18
length: 18
D: NA
size: NA
J: TRBJ2-2
DNA: TGTGCCAGCTCACCACGTACCTCTCTCCCCGGGGTCTCCGGGGAGCTGTTTTTT
CDR3: CASSPRTSLPGVSGELFF

V: TRBV7-2
length: 17
D: TRBD2
size: NA
J: TRBJ2-1
DNA: TGTGCCAGCAGCTTAAGGGGTAGCGGGGGCCCAACCTCTGAGCAGTTCTTC
CDR3: CASSLRGSGGPTSEQFF

V: TRBV7-9
length: 15
D: TRBD1
size: NA
J: TRBJ2-7
DNA: TGTGCCAGCAGCCGGACAGGACAACTCACCTACGAGCAGTACTTC
CDR3: CASSRTGQLTYEQYF

V: TRBV19
length: 17
D: TRBD2
size: NA
J: TRBJ2-1
DNA: TGTGCCAGTAGTATTGTCTATGTCGGCGGGAGCGGCAATGAGCAGTTCTTC
CDR3: CASSIVYVGGSGNEQFF

V: TRBV4-2
length: 17
D: TRBD2
size: NA
J: TRBJ2-2
DNA: TGTGCCAGCAGCCAAGGTGGACTAGCGGAGTACACCGGGGAGCTGTTTTTT
CDR3: CASSQGGLAEYTGELFF

V: TRBV10-3
length: 14
D: NA
size: NA
J: TRBJ2-7
DNA: TGTGCCATCAGTGATGGACAGAGCTCCTACGAGCAGTACTTC
CDR3: CAISDGQSSYEQYF

V: TRBV12-3/TRBV12-4
length: 13
D: NA
size: NA
J: TRBJ2-7
DNA: TGTGCCAGCAGTTTAATGACTAACTACGAGCAGTACTTC
CDR3: CASSLMTNYEQYF

V: TRBV2
length: 11
D: NA
size: few
J: TRBJ2-2
DNA: TGTGCCAGTACGAACACCGGGGAGCTGTTTTTT
CDR3: CASTNTGELFF

V: TRBV6-2/TRBV6-3
length: 13
D: NA
size: NA
J: TRBJ2-2
DNA: TGTGCCAGCAATCTGACGGCGACCGGGGAGCTGTTTTTT
CDR3: CASNLTATGELFF

V: TRBV5-1
length: 15
D: NA
size: few
J: TRBJ2-1
DNA: TGCGCCAGCAGCCTTGGGAGTACCTCCTACAATGAGCAGTTCTTC
CDR3: CASSLGSTSYNEQFF

V: TRBV18
length: 15
D: NA
size: NA
J: TRBJ2-3
DNA: TGTGCCAGCTCAGGCGGGACGGGGGTCACAGATACGCAGTATTTT
CDR3: CASSGGTGVTDTQYF

V: TRBV7-9
length: 13
D: NA
size: NA
J: TRBJ1-5
DNA: TGTGCCAGCAGCTTAGAATGGAATCAGCCCCAGCATTTT
CDR3: CASSLEWNQPQHF

V: TRBV3-1
length: 15
D: TRBD2
size: NA
J: TRBJ2-1
DNA: TGTGCCAGCAGCCAAGCGGGAGGGCCCGGGAATGAGCAGTTCTTC
CDR3: CASSQAGGPGNEQFF

V: TRBV28
length: 14
D: NA
size: NA
J: TRBJ2-3
DNA: TGTGCCAGCAGGCTTCCGGGCCCCACAGATACGCAGTATTTT
CDR3: CASRLPGPTDTQYF

V: TRBV27
length: 15
D: NA
size: NA
J: TRBJ2-3
DNA: TGTGCCAGCAGTTTAGACCCGGGAGGCACAGATACGCAGTATTTT
CDR3: CASSLDPGGTDTQYF

V: TRBV19
length: 14
D: NA
size: NA
J: TRBJ2-3
DNA: TGTGCCAGTAGTATAGATCGACAGGCTTATACGCAGTATTTT
CDR3: CASSIDRQAYTQYF

V: TRBV6-5
length: 13
D: NA
size: NA
J: TRBJ1-3
DNA: TGTGCCAGCACAGACAACTCTGGAAACACCATATATTTT
CDR3: CASTDNSGNTIYF

V: TRBV3-1
length: 14
D: NA
size: NA
J: TRBJ1-1
DNA: TGTGCCAGCAGCCCCTTCACACCGAACACTGAAGCTTTCTTT
CDR3: CASSPFTPNTEAFF

V: TRBV29-1
length: 13
D: NA
size: NA
J: TRBJ2-7
DNA: TGCAGCGTGGCTAGGGACTTTCCCTACGAGCAGTACTTC
CDR3: CSVARDFPYEQYF

V: TRBV18
length: 12
D: NA
size: NA
J: TRBJ2-1
DNA: TGTGCCAGCTCACAGGGGTACAATGAGCAGTTCTTC
CDR3: CASSQGYNEQFF

V: TRBV10-3
length: 15
D: TRBD1
size: NA
J: TRBJ2-5
DNA: TGTGCCATCAGTGACCGCGACAGGGATAAAGAGACCCAGTACTTC
CDR3: CAISDRDRDKETQYF

V: TRBV5-6
length: 12
D: TRBD2
size: NA
J: TRBJ2-7
DNA: TGTGCCAGCAACCCGAGCGGGGACGAGCAGTACTTC
CDR3: CASNPSGDEQYF

V: TRBV29-1
length: 16
D: NA
size: NA
J: TRBJ1-1
DNA: TGCAGCGTTGAAGGGCCCGGCCCTAAATTGAACACTGAAGCTTTCTTT
CDR3: CSVEGPGPKLNTEAFF

V: TRBV6-5
length: 16
D: NA
size: NA
J: TRBJ2-3
DNA: TGTGCCAGCAGTTACTCGAATCTGGGGAAGTCAGATACGCAGTATTTT
CDR3: CASSYSNLGKSDTQYF

V: TRBV6-5
length: 14
D: NA
size: NA
J: TRBJ2-7
DNA: TGTGCCAGCAGGTTGGGCGCGGACCCCTACGAGCAGTACTTC
CDR3: CASRLGADPYEQYF

V: TRBV10-2
length: 15
D: TRBD2
size: NA
J: TRBJ2-7
DNA: TGCGCCAGCAGTGAATGGCGGCGGGGGGCGCACGAGCAGTACTTC
CDR3: CASSEWRRGAHEQYF

V: TRBV5-1
length: 13
D: TRBD2
size: NA
J: TRBJ2-3
DNA: TGCGCCAGCAGGCCGGGGGGGCAAAATACGCAGTATTTT
CDR3: CASRPGGQNTQYF

V: TRBV6-4
length: 14
D: TRBD1
size: NA
J: TRBJ2-1
DNA: TGTGCCAGCAGTCCCGCCGACAGGGGCAATGAGCAGTTCTTC
CDR3: CASSPADRGNEQFF

V: TRBV3-1
length: 14
D: TRBD1
size: NA
J: TRBJ1-1
DNA: TGTGCCAGCAGCCAAGCGACAGGGGGCACTGAAGCTTTCTTT
CDR3: CASSQATGGTEAFF

V: TRBV6-1
length: 14
D: TRBD1
size: NA
J: TRBJ2-7
DNA: TGTGCCAGCAGTGTGAGGACAGGGACCTACGAGCAGTACTTC
CDR3: CASSVRTGTYEQYF

V: TRBV11-2
length: 14
D: NA
size: NA
J: TRBJ1-1
DNA: TGTGCCAGCAGGAGGGGACTTGAAGGCACTGAAGCTTTCTTT
CDR3: CASRRGLEGTEAFF